A selection of T cell receptor beta chains follows, all from one sample in a study of cytomegalovirus exposure and HLA in healthy donors. This table comes from immunoSEQ multiplex PCR, and its TCRdb copy is limited to in-frame clones, with some not included. Here the sample spans under 150,000 clones, around 75% being singletons. Sequenced sample: PBMCs. Every receptor here comes from a man aged 60-69 years in good health and CMV-seronegative. The conserved cysteine and the conserved F or W are not part of the CDR3 here. The D gene is left open where the match is weak.

TRBV30	.	TRBJ1-1	AWSVMTGAEAF
TRBV2	.	TRBJ2-7	ASRGDSGAYEQY
TRBV7-9	.	TRBJ2-7	ASSKRQNPYEQY
TRBV28	.	TRBJ1-1	ANKQSHDTEAF
TRBV9	.	TRBJ2-7	ASSVGGEQY
TRBV9	TRBD1	TRBJ1-5	ASSGTGTGSPQH
TRBV7-9	TRBD1	TRBJ1-2	ASSQTMTGVGYT
TRBV19	.	TRBJ1-5	ASRRDIYQPQH
TRBV21-1	.	TRBJ1-1	ASSKLKGRLNTEAF
TRBV11-2	.	TRBJ1-1	ASSLGQINTEAF
TRBV18	.	TRBJ2-3	ASSPQVSTDTQY